The 8 T cell receptor beta chains below come from one sample, sequenced in a study of radiotherapy plus CTLA-4 blockade in lung cancer. Clones were read by immunoSEQ multiplex PCR, and TCRdb kept only the in-frame ones, dropping some. This table has tens of thousands of clones, 83% appearing once. The sample consisted of peripheral blood, taken from a patient treated with radiotherapy plus ipilimumab. Receptors were obtained from a human donor with non-small cell lung cancer who had stable disease on radiotherapy plus ipilimumab.

V and J are TRBV5-6 and TRBJ1-4, with 10 bases lining up with TRBD1. The CDR3 runs 15 residues. Germline V gene sequence: CDR1 SGHDT, CDR2 YYEEEE. The V gene end was trimmed by 6 bases and the J gene end by 4 bases; junction bases not matched to a gene: 6. CDR3 in amino acids: CASTFDRGRNEKLFF. The CDR3 DNA sequence: TGTGCCAGCACCTTCGACAGGGGGCGTAATGAAAAACTGTTTTTT.

The chain has TRBV10-3 and TRBJ2-1; 10 bases match TRBD2. Germline CDR1 reads ENHRY; CDR2 reads SYGVKD. With 7 bases clipped from V and 7 bases from J, the junction kept 10 bases outside the gene matches. The CDR3 consists of 15 residues. Here the CDR3 reads CAINSRAGGLNEQFF. The CDR3, as DNA: TGTGCCATCAACTCTCGAGCGGGGGGGTTAAATGAGCAGTTCTTC.

The J gene is TRBJ1-1, the V gene TRBV4-2, with a weak D call TRBD1 (5 bases). The V gene lost 7 bases and the J gene lost 8 bases, with 11 bases spanning the gap. CDR3 length equals 11 residues. CDR1 LGHNA and CDR2 YNFKEQ come from the germline V gene. CDR3 protein: CASIGAGEAFF. The CDR3 coding sequence is TGTGCCAGCATTGGGGCGGGCGAAGCTTTCTTT.

This clone was detected once. One end of the junction does not line up with germline, which may come from a read error. The rearrangement uses TRBV7-7 and TRBJ2-1, with 11 positions matching TRBD2. This CDR3 is built from 14 residues. CDR1 is SSHAT, CDR2 FNYEAQ, per germline (reference sequence). The CDR3: CASSEELAGAEQFF. Written as DNA, the CDR3 is TGTGCTAGCAGCGAGGAACTAGCGGGAGCTGAGCAGTTCTTC.

CDR3 amino acids: CASSPSPTNEQFF. The CDR3 DNA reads as TGTGCCAGCTCACCATCTCCGACCAATGAGCAGTTCTTC. The chain employs TRBV18 and TRBJ2-1; the D is unclear. The CDR3 is 13 residues long. Germline V gives CDR1 KGHSH, CDR2 LQKENI. Trimming shortened V by 2 bases and J by 6 bases, and 8 bases separated the two germline ends.

The chain combines TRBV4-1 with TRBJ2-7; D could derive from TRBD1 or TRBD2 (5 bases each). Germline V gene sequence: CDR1 MGHRA, CDR2 YSYEKL. The V gene lost 1 base and the J gene lost 0 bases, with 16 bases spanning the gap. The CDR3 contains 17 residues. CDR3 residues: CASSQGSLVGTSYEQYF. As DNA, the CDR3 is TGCGCCAGCAGCCAAGGATCCCTGGTGGGGACCTCCTACGAGCAGTACTTC.

This sequence joins TRBV6-1 and TRBJ2-2; D possibly uses TRBD1 or TRBD2 (6 bases each). The germline V gene has CDR1 MNHNS and CDR2 SASEGT. The CDR3 sequence is 16 residues long. V was cut by 0 bases and J by 4 bases, with 12 bases left in between. CDR3 in amino acids: CASSEAEGGITGELFF. The CDR3 nucleotides read TGTGCCAGCAGTGAAGCGGAAGGGGGGATCACCGGGGAGCTGTTTTTT.

The V call is TRBV9, the J call TRBJ1-1; D not certain. Trimming removed 0 bases at V and 0 bases at J, with 9 bases between. This CDR3 comprises 15 residues. CDR1 is SGDLS, CDR2 YYNGEE, per germline. CDR3 in amino acids: CASSVEGSMNTEAFF. As DNA, the CDR3 is TGTGCCAGCAGCGTAGAAGGGAGCATGAACACTGAAGCTTTCTTT.